These T cell receptor beta chains were read from a single sample in a study of blood T cell repertoires in COVID-19. The table came from immunoSEQ multiplex PCR; TCRdb's copy has only in-frame clones and leaves some out. The sample records over 50,000 clones, 85% being singletons. Source material: peripheral blood. All receptors come from a human donor in a cohort sampled during active COVID-19. Each CDR3 is given without its conserved first and last residue.

V gene	J gene	CDR3 protein
TRBV18	TRBJ2-2	ASSPNQGRNTGELF
TRBV19	TRBJ2-2	ASRRTGRNTGELF
TRBV20-1	TRBJ1-4	SASRQKNEKLF
TRBV4-3	TRBJ1-2	ASNEDRAREGYT
TRBV5-8	TRBJ2-1	ASSFGTGRPYNEQF
TRBV7-2	TRBJ1-3	ASSLVGGNTGNTIY
TRBV28	TRBJ1-1	ASSLLPGGRVGTEAF
TRBV14	TRBJ2-3	ASSHDRDRVIDTQY
TRBV28	TRBJ1-1	ASSSYSGTGAF
TRBV5-4	TRBJ1-2	ASSGDRGLYGYT
TRBV7-9	TRBJ2-7	ASSSTPGLDSYEQY
TRBV2	TRBJ2-3	ASRLERGSTDTQY
TRBV21-1	TRBJ1-1	ASSKDPGGLDTEAF
TRBV7-2	TRBJ2-7	ASSLDSGFGYEQY
TRBV7-2	TRBJ2-7	ASSPGLLSSYEQY
TRBV3-1/TRBV3-2	TRBJ2-3	ASSQVAGLEGTDTQY
TRBV5-4	TRBJ2-3	ASSLGTARADTQY
TRBV9	TRBJ2-7	ASSATSHEQY
TRBV9	TRBJ2-2	ASSVGGSGSLSGELF
TRBV11-1	TRBJ2-7	ASSSTDSPRYEQY
TRBV4-1	TRBJ1-5	ASSQDTRGQPQH
TRBV19	TRBJ2-2	ASSNAGETGELF
TRBV19	TRBJ2-1	ASSGLAPISYNEQF
TRBV7-9	TRBJ2-3	ASRRSSGSGADTQY
TRBV7-9	TRBJ2-5	ASSVSFGTSGSYRETQY
TRBV7-8	TRBJ2-5	ASSLEGGPETQY
TRBV13	TRBJ2-1	ASSPNRDRGNEQF
TRBV19	TRBJ1-1	ASSPTGMNTEAF
TRBV7-6	TRBJ2-3	ASSPTGGVGTDTQY
TRBV24-1	TRBJ2-5	ATSDFKQHQETQY
TRBV24-1	TRBJ2-5	ATSDSQSSGETQY
TRBV2	TRBJ1-4	ASSFTTGTGFNEKLF
TRBV5-8	TRBJ1-1	ASSLVQGGTEAF
TRBV29-1	TRBJ1-2	SVDRGWLYGYT
TRBV9	TRBJ2-7	ASSDPKRGPSYEQY
TRBV28	TRBJ2-1	ASSLTDRDPSDEQF
TRBV29-1	TRBJ2-3	MADTDTQY
TRBV12-3/TRBV12-4	TRBJ1-2	ASSGDSYGYT
TRBV15	TRBJ2-7	ATSRGAGAYEQY
TRBV2	TRBJ2-3	ASSELAGGPRADTQY
TRBV6-5	TRBJ1-4	ASSSGTDGEKLF
TRBV9	TRBJ2-1	ASSVVGTTSEQF
TRBV19	TRBJ2-3	ASSIVAGSGDYTQY
TRBV7-7	TRBJ2-7	ASSLDGQGAPYEQY
TRBV6-5	TRBJ1-1	ASSYGASKTEAF
TRBV2	TRBJ1-1	ASRDRGLGEAF
TRBV9	TRBJ2-2	ASSEGQGTGELF
TRBV5-1	TRBJ2-7	ASSPNARTSGTLVEQY
TRBV5-4	TRBJ2-1	ASSPRELAGYEQF
TRBV28	TRBJ2-1	ASSLTGYNEQF
TRBV9	TRBJ2-1	ASSVAAGGYNEQF
TRBV5-6	TRBJ1-1	ASSLGRGLTEAF
TRBV7-3	TRBJ2-7	ASSPHSSGSSYEQY
TRBV2	TRBJ1-2	ASLNRGRVLGYT